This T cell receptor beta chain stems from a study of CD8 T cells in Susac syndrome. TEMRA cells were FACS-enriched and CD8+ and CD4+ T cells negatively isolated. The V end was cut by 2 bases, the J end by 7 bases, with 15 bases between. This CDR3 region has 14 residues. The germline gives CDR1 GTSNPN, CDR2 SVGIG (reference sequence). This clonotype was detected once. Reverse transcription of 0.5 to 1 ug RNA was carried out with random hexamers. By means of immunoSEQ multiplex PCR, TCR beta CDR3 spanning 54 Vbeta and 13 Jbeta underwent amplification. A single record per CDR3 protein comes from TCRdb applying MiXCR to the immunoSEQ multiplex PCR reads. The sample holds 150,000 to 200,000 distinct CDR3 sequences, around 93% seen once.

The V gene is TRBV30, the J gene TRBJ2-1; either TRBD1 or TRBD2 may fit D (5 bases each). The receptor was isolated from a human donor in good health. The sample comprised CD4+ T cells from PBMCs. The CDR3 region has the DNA TGTGCCTGGAGTAAAGGGGACCTTGTTAATGAGCAGTTCTTC. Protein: CAWSKGDLVNEQFF.